The 9 T cell receptor beta chains presented below share a single source sample, sequenced in a study of radiotherapy plus CTLA-4 blockade in lung cancer. Some clones are missing from TCRdb's copy, which holds only in-frame ones; the method was immunoSEQ multiplex PCR. There are roughly 75,000 clones in the sample; about four fifths occur only once, and under 25% lies in the top ten. Sample: peripheral blood, taken from a patient treated with radiotherapy plus ipilimumab. These receptors originate from a human donor with non-small cell lung cancer whose response to radiotherapy plus ipilimumab could not be evaluated. Some clones in this sample may be carry-over from other donors' samples.

The rearrangement links TRBV7-2 to TRBJ2-3; D is perhaps TRBD2 (6 bases). There are 17 residues in the CDR3. Trimming took 1 base from V and 2 from J, leaving 16 bases between them. CDR1 is SGHTA and CDR2 is FQGNSA in the germline V gene. Written as DNA, the CDR3 is TGTGCCAGCAGCTTAGGCCCTCTAGCGCCTCACACAGATACGCAGTATTTT. As protein: CASSLGPLAPHTDTQYF. The entire variable domain, with the rest obtained from reference TRBV7-2 and TRBJ2-3, is as follows: GAGVSQSPSNKVTEKGKDVELRCDPISGHTALYWYRQSLGQGLEFLIYFQGNSAPDKSGLPSDRFSAERTGGSVSTLTIQRTQQEDSAVYLCASSLGPLAPHTDTQYFGPGTRLTVL.

The rearrangement joins TRBV7-2 to TRBJ2-5, with 9 bases fitting TRBD1. The V gene end was trimmed by 5 bases and the J gene end by 5 bases; junction bases not matched to a gene: 12. Germline-derived CDR1 and CDR2 are SGHTA and FQGNSA. CDR3 length: 16 residues. The CDR3 sequence is CASSAEGTGKGETQYF. The CDR3 region has the DNA TGTGCCAGCAGCGCTGAGGGGACAGGGAAGGGGGAGACCCAGTACTTC.

This chain links TRBV10-3 with TRBJ1-1; tentative D call: TRBD1 (5 bases). Between the trimmed V and J ends, which lost 1 base and 4 bases, there was a span of 16 bases. Germline V lookup: CDR1 ENHRY, CDR2 SYGVKD. The CDR3 contains 16 residues. The CDR3 loop is CAISEFQGKSGTEAFF. The CDR3 DNA follows: TGTGCCATCAGTGAGTTCCAGGGAAAATCAGGCACTGAAGCTTTCTTT.

The chain combines TRBV6-5 with TRBJ1-4; D possibly corresponds to TRBD1 (5 bases). The CDR3 runs 14 residues. CDR1 is MNHEY and CDR2 is SVGAGI in the germline V gene. The V gene lost 2 bases and the J gene lost 7 bases, with 11 bases spanning the gap. The CDR3 is CASSYGGGAEKLFF. CDR3 sequence (DNA): TGTGCCAGCAGTTACGGGGGAGGGGCTGAAAAACTGTTTTTT.

This clone was recorded a few times. The rearrangement links TRBV7-8 to TRBJ2-7, with a possible D match to TRBD2 (6 bases). The CDR3 runs to 14 residues. Trimming pared 2 bases from V and 1 base from J, leaving 9 bases between. The germline V gene has CDR1 SGHVS and CDR2 FQNEAQ. This CDR3 reads CASSLFRESYEQYF. CDR3 in DNA: TGTGCCAGCAGCTTATTTCGGGAGTCCTACGAGCAGTACTTC. Using reference TRBV7-8 and TRBJ2-7 for the parts outside the CDR3, the full variable domain is GAGVSQSPRYKVAKRGQDVALRCDPISGHVSLFWYQQALGQGPEFLTYFQNEAQLDKSGLPSDRFFAERPEGSVSTLKIQRTQQEDSAVYLCASSLFRESYEQYFGPGTRLTVT.

The rearrangement joins TRBV4-1 to TRBJ1-1; 10 bases match TRBD1. The length of the CDR3 is 19 residues. Germline-derived CDR1 and CDR2 are MGHRA and YSYEKL. V lost 0 bases, J lost 7 bases, and 17 bases stayed unmatched. The CDR3 reads CASSQDRGTGASRGVEAFF. CDR3 nucleotides: TGCGCCAGCAGCCAAGATAGGGGGACAGGGGCCTCTCGGGGGGTTGAAGCTTTCTTT.

The chain recombines TRBV28 with TRBJ1-2, with TRBD1 matching 7 bases. The CDR3 consists of 14 residues. The germline CDR1 and CDR2 sequences are MDHEN and SYDVKM. The ends lost 5 bases at V and 2 bases at J; junction bases unmatched: 5. CDR3 coding DNA: TGTGCCAGCAGTCGATCACAGGGGAACTATGGCTACACCTTC. This gives the protein CASSRSQGNYGYTF.

This chain uses TRBV4-1 with TRBJ2-4, with unresolved D. V was trimmed by 0 bases and J by 9 bases, leaving 18 bases between them. This CDR3 contains 16 residues. The germline CDR1 and CDR2 sequences are MGHRA and YSYEKL. In DNA form, the CDR3 reads TGCGCCAGCAGCCAAGATCATGGTAGCTCAAAAGGCATTCAGTACTTC. Translating it yields CASSQDHGSSKGIQYF.

For this clone: Distinct nucleotide sequences in the sample also encode this CDR3. V and J are TRBV9 and TRBJ2-1; tentative D call: TRBD2 (6 bases). V was shortened by 2 bases and J by 2 bases, with 8 bases between the two germline ends. The germline V gene has CDR1 SGDLS and CDR2 YYNGEE. This CDR3 region has 14 residues. The CDR3 DNA reads TGTGCCAGCAGCGTGGGGGGAGCCTACAATGAGCAGTTCTTC. It codes for CASSVGGAYNEQFF.